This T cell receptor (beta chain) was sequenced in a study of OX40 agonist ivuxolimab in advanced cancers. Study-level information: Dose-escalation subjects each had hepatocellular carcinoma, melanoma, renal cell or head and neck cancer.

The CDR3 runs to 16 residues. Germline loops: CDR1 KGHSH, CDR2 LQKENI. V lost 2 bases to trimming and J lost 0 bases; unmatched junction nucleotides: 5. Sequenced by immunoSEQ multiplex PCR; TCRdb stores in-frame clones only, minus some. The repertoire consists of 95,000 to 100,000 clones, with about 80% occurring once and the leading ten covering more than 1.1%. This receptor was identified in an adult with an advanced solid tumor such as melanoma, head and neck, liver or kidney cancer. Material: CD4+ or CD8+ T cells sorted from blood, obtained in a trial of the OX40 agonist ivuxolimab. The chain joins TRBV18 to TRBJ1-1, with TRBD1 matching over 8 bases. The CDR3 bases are TGTGCCAGCTCACCAAGACAGGGGACCATGAACACTGAAGCTTTCTTT. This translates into CASSPRQGTMNTEAFF.